The 18 T cell receptor beta chains below all came from one sample that was sequenced in a study of regulatory T cells in long-lasting Graves disease. Noted time point: newly diagnosed GD, antithyroid drugs for less than 3 months. Extracted RNA from PBMCs served as the source of the TCR library. HTBI primers from iRepertoire and Arm-PCR of CDR3 regions yielded the TCR beta libraries. MiXCR, applied by TCRdb to the multiplex PCR reads, yields one record per CDR3 protein. The table records approximately 400,000 distinct CDR3 sequences, approximately 16% of them present only once. Separately, the same data were catalogued under a study of T cells in Graves' hyperthyroidism and ophthalmopathy.

The source was peripheral blood mononuclear cells (PBMCs), collected at new diagnosis, from a patient treated with antithyroid drugs. These receptors all stem from a woman aged 40-49 years with Graves disease.

The CDR3 nucleotides are TGTGCCAGCAGTGAGTTGGGGGTTGCGACAGATACGCAGTATTTT. Translated, it gives CASSELGVATDTQYF. V is TRBV6-1 and J is TRBJ2-3; D is possibly TRBD1 or TRBD2 (5 bases each). V was shortened by 3 bases and J by 3 bases, with 13 bases between the two germline ends. CDR1 is MNHNS, CDR2 SASEGT, per germline. The CDR3 covers 15 residues.

This rearrangement joins TRBV6-1 to TRBJ1-6, with a tentative D call TRBD1 (5 bases). This CDR3 spans 14 amino acids. The germline V and J ends were trimmed by 6 bases and 8 bases, with 14 bases remaining between them. CDR1 MNHNS and CDR2 SASEGT come from the germline V gene. The CDR3 DNA is TGTGCCAGCAGCCGAGGACAAGCGGATTCACCCCTCCACTTT. Its translation: CASSRGQADSPLHF.

This clonotype was found many times. This chain uses TRBV24-1 with TRBJ2-1; D is tentatively TRBD1 or TRBD2 (6 bases each). Germline V CDR1 and CDR2: KGHDR, SFDVKD. This CDR3 contains 15 residues. The V gene lost 5 bases and the J gene lost 4 bases, with 14 bases spanning the gap. For the CDR3, the DNA is TGTGCCACCAGTGGGGGGGCGCTTTATTACAATGAGCAGTTCTTC. It translates to CATSGGALYYNEQFF.

Note on this clonotype: This likely reflects a read error, since a far larger clone is one base away. The genes are TRBV6-1 and TRBJ2-5, with a tentative D call TRBD1 (6 bases). This CDR3 region has 12 residues. V was shortened by 2 bases and J by 5 bases, with 6 bases between the two germline ends. CDR1 is MNHNS and CDR2 is SASEGT in the germline V gene. The CDR3 region is CASSEQGETQYF. The CDR3 nucleotides read TGTGCCAGCAGTGAACAGGGGGAGACCCAGTACTTC.

The chain carries TRBV10-3 and TRBJ2-5; 7 nucleotides match TRBD2. Germline CDR1 reads ENHRY; CDR2 reads SYGVKD. CDR3 size: 14 residues. V lost 6 bases to trimming and J lost 4 bases; unmatched junction nucleotides: 8. CDR3 sequence: CAIRSGGGSETQYF. In DNA form, the CDR3 reads TGTGCCATCAGATCTGGCGGGGGATCAGAGACCCAGTACTTC.

This clonotype was observed a few times. The V and J genes are TRBV9 and TRBJ1-2; no definite D call. The CDR3 sequence is 14 residues long. Germline values: CDR1 SGDLS, CDR2 YYNGEE. Trimming removed 5 bases at V and 0 bases at J, with 11 bases between. CDR3: CASRDTITNYGYTF. CDR3 DNA: TGTGCCAGCAGGGATACAATCACTAACTATGGCTACACCTTC. The variable domain in full, with the rest retrieved from reference TRBV9 and TRBJ1-2, is DSGVTQTPKHLITATGQRVTLRCSPRSGDLSVYWYQQSLDQGLQFLIQYYNGEERAKGNILERFSAQQFPDLHSELNLSSLELGDSALYFCASRDTITNYGYTFGSGTRLTVV.

The chain uses TRBV7-8 and TRBJ2-2, with D unclear. Germline CDR1 is SGHVS and CDR2 is FQNEAQ. The V gene lost 5 bases and the J gene lost 5 bases, with 21 bases spanning the gap. The CDR3 extends over 17 amino acids. The CDR3 DNA follows: TGTGCCAGCAGCCGTAATTATCTGGCAGACGTTACCGGGGAGCTGTTTTTT. Translation: CASSRNYLADVTGELFF.

The rearrangement uses TRBV28 and TRBJ1-4; 10 positions agree with TRBD1. Germline V lookup: CDR1 MDHEN, CDR2 SYDVKM. There are 17 residues in the CDR3. V lost 6 bases, J lost 0 bases, and 7 bases stayed unmatched. The DNA for the CDR3 is TGTGCCAGCAGCCTCGGGACAGGGGCCCCAACTAATGAAAAACTGTTTTTT. It encodes CASSLGTGAPTNEKLFF.

In this sample, this clonotype turned up many times. This rearrangement joins TRBV12-3 or TRBV12-4 to TRBJ1-5, with D perhaps matching TRBD1 (5 bases). Trimming left V 3 bases short and J 2 bases short, with 11 bases between. CDR3 length: 15 amino acids. For the CDR3, the DNA is TGTGCCAGCAGTTTGTGGGGGGAAGGCAATCAGCCCCAGCATTTT. Protein: CASSLWGEGNQPQHF.

This clonotype occurred many times. The J gene is TRBJ2-2, the V gene TRBV18; D unresolved. CDR1 and CDR2 from the germline V gene are KGHSH and LQKENI. This CDR3 has 14 amino acids. V was clipped by 2 bases and J by 3 bases, with 7 bases between them. CDR3 in amino acids: CASSPSRDTGELFF. The CDR3 DNA reads as TGTGCCAGCTCACCATCACGGGACACCGGGGAGCTGTTTTTT.

Turning to this clonotype: Just one base apart from a much larger clone, this may be a read error. V usage is TRBV10-3 and J usage is TRBJ1-1; tentative D call: TRBD1 (5 bases). CDR3 length: 13 amino acids. The germline gives CDR1 ENHRY, CDR2 SYGVKD. The CDR3 loop is CAVREGGTPEAFF. In DNA, the CDR3 is TGTGCCGTCAGGGAAGGCGGGACCCCCGAAGCTTTCTTT.

This clonotype was recorded at least ten times. The J gene is TRBJ2-5, the V gene TRBV29-1; the match to TRBD2 covers 7 bases. V lost 8 bases to trimming and J lost 2 bases; unmatched junction nucleotides: 8. Germline V gene lookup returns CDR1 SQVTM and CDR2 ANQGSEA. The CDR3 length is 13 residues. CDR3 in DNA: TGCAGCCTCACCTGGGACTATCAAGAGACCCAGTACTTC. It specifies CSLTWDYQETQYF.

This clonotype was observed at least ten times. The J gene is TRBJ2-5, the V gene TRBV6-1, with D tentatively TRBD1 (6 bases). The CDR3 spans 16 residues. The V gene's germline CDR1 is MNHNS and CDR2 SASEGT. The V and J ends lost 0 bases and 1 base respectively, with 12 bases between them. CDR3 nucleotides: TGTGCCAGCAGTGAAGCCCGAGGGGGAGCCCAAGAGACCCAGTACTTC. Protein sequence: CASSEARGGAQETQYF.

The V gene is TRBV12-3 or TRBV12-4, the J gene TRBJ2-3; 11 bases are a match to TRBD2. V was clipped by 3 bases and J by 2 bases; unmatched bases: 10. The length of the CDR3 is 18 residues. The CDR3 region is CASSFLPGLAETTDTQYF. In nucleotides, the CDR3 is TGTGCCAGCAGTTTCTTGCCGGGACTAGCGGAAACCACAGATACGCAGTATTTT.

This clonotype was observed a handful of times. The chain joins TRBV4-3 to TRBJ2-7; TRBD2 agrees at 14 bases. This CDR3 spans 20 amino acids. V lost 0 bases and J lost 2; bases outside the gene matches: 12. Germline loops: CDR1 LGHNA, CDR2 YSLEER. CDR3 bases: TGCGCCAGCAGCCAAGATTTTTGGGGACTAGCGGGAGTTGGGGCCTACGAGCAGTACTTC. Its translation: CASSQDFWGLAGVGAYEQYF.

This clonotype was counted ten times or more. V and J are TRBV3-1 and TRBJ2-6; D is unresolved. Deletions cut 6 bases from V and 4 bases from J, with 4 bases between. Germline CDR1 reads LGHDT; CDR2 reads YNNKEL (reference sequence). The CDR3 is 12 amino acids. The CDR3 DNA reads as TGTGCCAGCAGGAAAGGGGCCAACGTCCTGACTTTC. Encoded protein: CASRKGANVLTF. Using reference TRBV3-1 and TRBJ2-6 for the parts outside the CDR3, the full variable domain is DTAVSQTPKYLVTQMGNDKSIKCEQNLGHDTMYWYKQDSKKFLKIMFSYNNKELIINETVPNRFSPKSPDKAHLNLHINSLELGDSAVYFCASRKGANVLTFGAGSRLTVL.

This clonotype was seen ten or more times. The chain employs TRBV7-2 and TRBJ2-3; D call uncertain. Germline V gene lookup returns CDR1 SGHTA and CDR2 FQGNSA. The V end lost 5 bases, the J end lost 6 bases, and 12 bases lay between the germline ends. This CDR3 contains 13 residues. CDR3 nucleotides: TGTGCCAGCAGCAAACATAGGTCGGATACGCAGTATTTT. Amino acids: CASSKHRSDTQYF.

There are many counts of this clonotype. The chain combines TRBV9 with TRBJ2-7, with D possibly being TRBD1 or TRBD2 (5 bases each). This CDR3 spans 14 amino acids. Per the germline V gene, CDR1 is SGDLS and CDR2 is YYNGEE. Trimming pared 3 bases from V and 3 bases from J, leaving 13 bases between. The DNA for the CDR3 is TGTGCCAGCAGCGCGAGGGACCGTAACTACGAGCAGTACTTC. Residues: CASSARDRNYEQYF.